These 6 T cell receptor beta chains originate from one sample sequenced in a study of control samples from healthy donors and cancer patients. Measured with immunoSEQ multiplex PCR; TCRdb has only the in-frame clones, and not every one. In the table there are roughly 100,000 clones, more than 85% of which are singletons. The sequencing sample was made of PBMCs. These TCRs come from a man aged 60-69 years with lung cancer.

The chain uses TRBV6-6 and TRBJ1-5, with 7 bases matching TRBD1. The V and J ends lost 5 bases and 0 bases, in that order; junction bases with no gene match: 7. Germline values: CDR1 MNHNY, CDR2 SVGAGI (reference sequence). The CDR3 has 16 residues. The CDR3: CASSARQGGSNQPQHF. The DNA for the CDR3 is TGTGCCAGCAGTGCCCGACAGGGAGGTAGCAATCAGCCCCAGCATTTT.

The chain is built from TRBV7-2 and TRBJ2-3; TRBD1 agrees at 9 bases. The CDR3 has 13 amino acids. With V trimmed by 8 bases and J by 3 bases, 3 bases remained unmatched. Germline CDR1 and CDR2: SGHTA and FQGNSA. CDR3 bases: TGTGCCAGCGAACAGGGGGCGACAGATACGCAGTATTTT. It yields the protein CASEQGATDTQYF.

This clone has only one observation. The chain links TRBV7-8 to TRBJ1-4; weak D call: TRBD1 (5 bases). The V end was cut by 3 bases, the J end by 5 bases, with 13 bases between. Germline loops: CDR1 SGHVS, CDR2 FQNEAQ. The CDR3 spans 15 residues. CDR3 DNA sequence: TGTGCCAGCAGCTTTAGTACAGGAGGGAATGAAAAACTGTTTTTT. Protein product: CASSFSTGGNEKLFF.

This clone was seen only a few times. The chain uses TRBV3-1 (or the pseudogene TRBV3-2) and TRBJ1-1, with D possibly matching TRBD1 (5 bases). Between the trimmed V and J ends, which lost 6 bases and 11 bases, there was a span of 19 bases. Germline assignment: CDR1 LGHDT and CDR2 YNNKEL (reference sequence). The CDR3 contains 13 residues. In nucleotides, the CDR3 is TGTGCCAGCAGAGGGACTATGGAGCTGGTGGCTTTCTTT. It translates to CASRGTMELVAFF.

V and J are TRBV5-1 and TRBJ1-4, with D unresolved. CDR3 length equals 13 residues. Germline V CDR1 and CDR2: SGHRS, YFSETQ. Trimming took 8 bases from V and 8 from J, leaving 16 bases between them. CDR3 coding DNA: TGCGCCAGTACGTGGGAAAGCGGGGAAAAACTGTTTTTT. Protein: CASTWESGEKLFF.

The rearrangement joins TRBV30 to TRBJ2-4; D remains ambiguous. V was pared by 3 bases and J by 0 bases, with 9 bases between. CDR3 length equals 14 residues. Germline V lookup: CDR1 GTSNPN, CDR2 SVGIG (reference sequence). CDR3: CAWRGGIAKNIQYF. CDR3 nucleotide sequence: TGTGCCTGGAGGGGCGGTATAGCCAAAAACATTCAGTACTTC.